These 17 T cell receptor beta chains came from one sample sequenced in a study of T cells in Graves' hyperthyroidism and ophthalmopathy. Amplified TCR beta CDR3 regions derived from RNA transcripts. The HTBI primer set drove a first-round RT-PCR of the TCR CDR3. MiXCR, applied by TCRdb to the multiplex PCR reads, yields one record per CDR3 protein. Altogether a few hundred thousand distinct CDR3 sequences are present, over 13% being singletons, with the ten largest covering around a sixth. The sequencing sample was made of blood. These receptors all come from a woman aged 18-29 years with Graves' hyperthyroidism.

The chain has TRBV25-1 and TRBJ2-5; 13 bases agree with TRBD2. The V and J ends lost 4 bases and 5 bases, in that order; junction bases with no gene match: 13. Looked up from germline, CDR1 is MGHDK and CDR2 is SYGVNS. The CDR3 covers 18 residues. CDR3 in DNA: TGTGCCAGCAGTGCAGTAGGGGGACTAGCGGGAATTGGTGAGACCCAGTACTTC. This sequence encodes CASSAVGGLAGIGETQYF.

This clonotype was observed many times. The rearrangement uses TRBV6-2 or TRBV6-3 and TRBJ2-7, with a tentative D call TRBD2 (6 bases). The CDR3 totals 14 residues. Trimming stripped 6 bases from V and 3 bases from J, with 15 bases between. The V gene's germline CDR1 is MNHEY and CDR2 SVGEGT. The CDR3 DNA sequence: TGTGCCAGCAGCGGAGCTGGCGGGATCTACGAGCAGTACGTC. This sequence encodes CASSGAGGIYEQYV.

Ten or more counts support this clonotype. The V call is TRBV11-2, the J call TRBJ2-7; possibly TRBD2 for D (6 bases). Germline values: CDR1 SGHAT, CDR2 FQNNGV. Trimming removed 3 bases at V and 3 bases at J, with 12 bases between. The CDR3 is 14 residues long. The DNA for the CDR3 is TGTGCCAGCAGCTTCGGAGGGTTTCGCTACGAGCAGTACGTC. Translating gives CASSFGGFRYEQYV.

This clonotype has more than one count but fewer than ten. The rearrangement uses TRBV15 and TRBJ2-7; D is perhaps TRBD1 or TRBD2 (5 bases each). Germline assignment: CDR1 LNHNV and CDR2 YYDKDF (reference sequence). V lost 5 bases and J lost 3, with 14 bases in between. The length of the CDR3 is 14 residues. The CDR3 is CATSGRDPHYEQYV. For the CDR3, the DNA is TGTGCCACCAGCGGCCGGGACCCCCACTACGAGCAGTACGTC.

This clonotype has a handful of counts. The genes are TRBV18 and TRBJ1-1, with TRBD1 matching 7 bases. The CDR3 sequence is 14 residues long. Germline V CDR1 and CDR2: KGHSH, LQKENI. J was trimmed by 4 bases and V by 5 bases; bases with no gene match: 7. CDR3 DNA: TGTGCCAGCTCAACAGGGGCCGTCGGCACTGAAGCTTTCTTT. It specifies CASSTGAVGTEAFF.

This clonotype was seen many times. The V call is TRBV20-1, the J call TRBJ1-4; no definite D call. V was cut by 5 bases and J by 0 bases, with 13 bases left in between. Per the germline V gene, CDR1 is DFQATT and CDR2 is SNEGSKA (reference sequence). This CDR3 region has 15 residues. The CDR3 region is CSALTWTATNEKLFF. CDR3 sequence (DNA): TGCAGTGCTCTGACTTGGACCGCAACTAATGAAAAACTGTTTTTT.

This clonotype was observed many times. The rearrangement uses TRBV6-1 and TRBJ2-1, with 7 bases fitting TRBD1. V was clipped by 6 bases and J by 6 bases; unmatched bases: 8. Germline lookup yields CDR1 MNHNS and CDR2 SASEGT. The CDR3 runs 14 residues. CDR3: CASSKGGAGNEQFF. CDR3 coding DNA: TGTGCCAGCAGCAAAGGGGGCGCGGGCAATGAGCAGTTCTTC.

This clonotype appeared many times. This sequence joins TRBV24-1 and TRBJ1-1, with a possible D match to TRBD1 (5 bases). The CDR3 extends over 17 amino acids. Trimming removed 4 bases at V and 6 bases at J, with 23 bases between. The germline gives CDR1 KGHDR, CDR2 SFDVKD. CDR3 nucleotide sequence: TGTGCCACCAGTGACTCCGGGACCACCGCCTCCTTCGCTGAAGCTTTCTTT. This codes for CATSDSGTTASFAEAFF.

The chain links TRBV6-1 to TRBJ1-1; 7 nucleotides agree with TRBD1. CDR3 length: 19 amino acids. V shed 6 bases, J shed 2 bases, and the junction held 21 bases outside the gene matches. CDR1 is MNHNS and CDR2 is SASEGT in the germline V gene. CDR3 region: CASSQDRWGYLGLNTEAFF. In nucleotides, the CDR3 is TGTGCCAGCAGCCAGGACAGGTGGGGCTACTTGGGCCTCAACACTGAAGCTTTCTTT.

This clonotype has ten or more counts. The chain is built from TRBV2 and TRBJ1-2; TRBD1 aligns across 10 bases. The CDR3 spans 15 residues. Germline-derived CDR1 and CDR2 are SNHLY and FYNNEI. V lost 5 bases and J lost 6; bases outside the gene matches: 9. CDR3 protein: CASSRGQGDIDGYTF. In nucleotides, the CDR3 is TGTGCCAGCAGTCGTGGACAGGGGGACATTGATGGCTACACCTTC.

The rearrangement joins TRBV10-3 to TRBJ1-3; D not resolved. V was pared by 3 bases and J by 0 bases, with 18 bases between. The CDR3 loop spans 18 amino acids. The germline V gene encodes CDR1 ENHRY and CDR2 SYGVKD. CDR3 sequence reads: CAISEQTLHFDSGNTIYF. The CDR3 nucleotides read TGTGCCATCAGTGAACAAACACTCCATTTCGACTCTGGAAACACCATATATTTT.

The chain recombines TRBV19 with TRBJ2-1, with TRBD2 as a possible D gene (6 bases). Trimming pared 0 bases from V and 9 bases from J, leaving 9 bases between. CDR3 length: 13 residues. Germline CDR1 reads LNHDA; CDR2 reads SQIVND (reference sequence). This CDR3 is CASSIDLGGEQFF. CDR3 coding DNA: TGTGCCAGTAGTATAGATCTGGGGGGTGAGCAGTTCTTC.

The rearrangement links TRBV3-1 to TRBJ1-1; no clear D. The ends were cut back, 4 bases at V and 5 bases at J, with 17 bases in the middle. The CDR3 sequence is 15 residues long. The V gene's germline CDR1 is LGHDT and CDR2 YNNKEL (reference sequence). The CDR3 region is CASSPSETFRTEAFF. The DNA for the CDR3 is TGTGCCAGCAGCCCATCCGAGACCTTCCGGACTGAAGCTTTCTTT.

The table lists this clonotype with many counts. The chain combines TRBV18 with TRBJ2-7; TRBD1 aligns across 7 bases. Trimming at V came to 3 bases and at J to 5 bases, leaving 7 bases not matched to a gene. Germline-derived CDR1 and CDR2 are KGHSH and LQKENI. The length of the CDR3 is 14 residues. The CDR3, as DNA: TGTGCCAGCTCACCGACTGACAGGGTAAACGAGCAGTACGTC. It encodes CASSPTDRVNEQYV.

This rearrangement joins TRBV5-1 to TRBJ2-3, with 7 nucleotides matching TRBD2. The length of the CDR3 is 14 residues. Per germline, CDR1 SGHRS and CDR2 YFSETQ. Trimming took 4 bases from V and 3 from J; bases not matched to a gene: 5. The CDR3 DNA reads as TGCGCCAGCAGCCCGGGGACTATGACAGATACGCAGTATTTT. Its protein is CASSPGTMTDTQYF. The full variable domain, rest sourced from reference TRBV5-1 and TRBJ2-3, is KAGVTQTPRYLIKTRGQQVTLSCSPISGHRSVSWYQQTPGQGLQFLFEYFSETQRNKGNFPGRFSGRQFSNSRSEMNVSTLELGDSALYLCASSPGTMTDTQYFGPGTRLTVL.

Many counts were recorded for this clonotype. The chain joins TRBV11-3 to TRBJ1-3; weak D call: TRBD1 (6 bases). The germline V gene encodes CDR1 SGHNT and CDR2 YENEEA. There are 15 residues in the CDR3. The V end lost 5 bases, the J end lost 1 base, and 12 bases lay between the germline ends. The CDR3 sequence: CASSPTGVSGNTIYF. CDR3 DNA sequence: TGTGCCAGCAGCCCGACAGGCGTTTCTGGAAACACCATATATTTT.

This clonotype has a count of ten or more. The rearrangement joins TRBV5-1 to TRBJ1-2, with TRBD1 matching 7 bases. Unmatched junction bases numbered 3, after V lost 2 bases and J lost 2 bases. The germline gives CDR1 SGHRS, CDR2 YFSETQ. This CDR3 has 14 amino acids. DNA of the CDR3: TGCGCCAGCAGCTTTCAGGGGGTGAACTATGGCTACACCTTC. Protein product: CASSFQGVNYGYTF.